What follows are 29 T cell receptor beta chains derived from one specimen sequenced in a study of blood T cell repertoires in COVID-19. Some clones are missing from TCRdb's copy, which holds only in-frame ones; the method was immunoSEQ multiplex PCR. The sample consists of roughly 410,000 clones, about 89% of them appearing once. The sequenced material came from peripheral blood. These receptors originate from a woman aged 35 to 49 with COVID-19, enrolled during active disease.

This clone was seen a single time. V gene TRBV7-3 combines with J gene TRBJ1-1; no clear D. Germline-derived CDR1 and CDR2 are SGHTA and FQGTGA. The CDR3 consists of 14 residues. Trimming took 2 bases from V and 2 from J, leaving 9 bases between them. The CDR3 sequence is CASSLGAVNTEAFF. The DNA for the CDR3 is TGTGCCAGCAGCTTAGGAGCAGTAAACACTGAAGCTTTCTTT.

The chain couples TRBV5-1 to TRBJ2-5, with D maybe TRBD1 (6 bases). The CDR3 is made up of 15 amino acids. The ends were cut back, 4 bases at V and 4 bases at J, with 17 bases in the middle. CDR1 and CDR2 from the germline V gene are SGHRS and YFSETQ. CDR3: CASSPRNREGETQYF. CDR3 nucleotide sequence: TGCGCCAGCAGCCCCCGCAACAGGGAAGGAGAGACCCAGTACTTC.

The rearrangement joins TRBV2 to TRBJ2-3; D call uncertain. The germline V and J ends were trimmed by 7 bases and 5 bases, with 13 bases remaining between them. The germline gives CDR1 SNHLY, CDR2 FYNNEI. There are 13 residues in the CDR3. DNA for the CDR3: TGTGCCAGCACAATATCAGAAGAAGATACGCAGTATTTT. Protein product: CASTISEEDTQYF.

This chain links TRBV11-2 with TRBJ1-4, with D possibly being TRBD1 (5 bases). The V and J ends lost 4 bases and 3 bases respectively, with 9 bases between them. This CDR3 comprises 14 residues. Germline V CDR1 and CDR2: SGHAT, FQNNGV. The CDR3 loop reads CASSSGSANEKLFF. CDR3 sequence (DNA): TGTGCCAGCAGCTCAGGGTCGGCTAATGAAAAACTGTTTTTT.

This chain connects TRBV7-9 to TRBJ1-2; the D gene is possibly TRBD1 (6 bases). The germline CDR1 and CDR2 sequences are SEHNR and FQNEAQ (reference sequence). The V end lost 5 bases, the J end lost 1 base, and 17 bases lay between the germline ends. The CDR3 totals 16 residues. The CDR3 bases are TGTGCCAGCAGCCGGGGCCGGGACATTCTTAACTATGGCTACACCTTC. The encoded protein is CASSRGRDILNYGYTF.

This clone occurred once. The gene calls are TRBV5-1 and TRBJ2-7; TRBD2 matches 7 bases. The germline V gene has CDR1 SGHRS and CDR2 YFSETQ. The CDR3 loop spans 12 amino acids. The J segment lost 3 bases and the V segment lost 3 bases, leaving 0 bases of the junction unmatched. In nucleotides, the CDR3 is TGCGCCAGCAGCTGGGGGGGCTACGAGCAGTACTTC. Encoded protein: CASSWGGYEQYF.

The chain has TRBV7-2 and TRBJ1-1; D is ambiguous. Trimming took off 1 base at V and 1 base at J, with 7 bases between the two ends. This CDR3 has 14 amino acids. Germline-derived CDR1 and CDR2 are SGHTA and FQGNSA. CDR3 region: CASSLEIRNTEAFF. CDR3 DNA sequence: TGTGCCAGCAGCTTAGAGATCAGGAACACTGAAGCTTTCTTT.

The chain carries TRBV18 and TRBJ1-4, with a possible D match to TRBD1 (5 bases). The germline V gene encodes CDR1 KGHSH and CDR2 LQKENI. There are 16 residues in the CDR3. Trimming stripped 3 bases from V and 0 bases from J, with 11 bases between. The CDR3 DNA reads as TGTGCCAGCTCACCCAGACAGAGGCCAACTAATGAAAAACTGTTTTTT. It specifies CASSPRQRPTNEKLFF.

This clone was counted a few times. The rearrangement links TRBV6-6 to TRBJ2-1; D possibly corresponds to TRBD2 (5 bases). The length of the CDR3 is 14 residues. From germline, CDR1 is MNHNY and CDR2 SVGAGI (reference sequence). Trimming took 0 bases from V and 4 from J, leaving 7 bases between them. The CDR3 nucleotides read TGTGCCAGCAGTTACTCGAGGGTTTACAATGAGCAGTTCTTC. This gives the protein CASSYSRVYNEQFF.

The chain couples TRBV27 to TRBJ2-5; D is undetermined. Germline CDR1 is MNHEY and CDR2 is SMNVEV (reference sequence). This CDR3 contains 15 residues. Trimming shortened V by 0 bases and J by 4 bases, and 12 bases separated the two germline ends. The CDR3 DNA follows: TGTGCCAGCAGTTTATCAGGCAAGCGACTAGAGACCCAGTACTTC. This encodes CASSLSGKRLETQYF.

This clone has just one count. Within the sample, other DNA sequences also encode this same CDR3. The chain is built from TRBV2 and TRBJ1-2; D is perhaps TRBD1 (5 bases). Trimming cost V 6 bases and J 4 bases, with 9 bases left between them. Germline CDR1 and CDR2: SNHLY and FYNNEI. This CDR3 has 12 residues. For the CDR3, the DNA is TGTGCCAGCAGCCGAGACAGCTATGGCTACACCTTC. This gives the protein CASSRDSYGYTF.

In this sample, this clone turned up once. The CDR3 is CASSLSIVGGYTF. CDR3 sequence (DNA): TGTGCCAGCAGCTTGTCTATTGTTGGTGGCTACACCTTC. This chain uses TRBV5-4 with TRBJ1-2; D not resolved. CDR3 size: 13 residues. Trimming shortened V by 1 base and J by 7 bases, and 11 bases separated the two germline ends. Germline loops: CDR1 SGHNT, CDR2 YYREEE (reference sequence).

The chain couples TRBV4-1 to TRBJ1-2, with D unclear. The CDR3 has 14 amino acids. Germline lookup yields CDR1 MGHRA and CDR2 YSYEKL. Trimming shortened V by 1 base and J by 5 bases, and 11 bases separated the two germline ends. The CDR3 DNA sequence: TGCGCCAGCAGCCAAGTCGTGCCAGTTTATGGCTACACCTTC. Its protein product is CASSQVVPVYGYTF.

This chain joins TRBV19 and TRBJ1-4, with 7 bases lining up with TRBD1. There are 16 residues in the CDR3. Per germline, CDR1 LNHDA and CDR2 SQIVND (reference sequence). Trimming at V came to 6 bases and at J to 3 bases, leaving 10 bases not matched to a gene. CDR3 protein: CASSLRERGPNEKLFF. The CDR3 bases are TGTGCCAGTAGCCTTCGGGAGAGGGGGCCTAATGAAAAACTGTTTTTT.

The rearrangement links TRBV6-5 to TRBJ2-3; 10 nucleotides line up with TRBD2. In germline, CDR1 is MNHEY, CDR2 SVGAGI. V was clipped by 5 bases and J by 13 bases; unmatched bases: 15. The CDR3 has 15 residues. The CDR3 region has the DNA TGTGCCAGCAGTACTAGCGGGACCGCACAGACTGTGAAGTATTTT. It encodes CASSTSGTAQTVKYF.

The rearrangement links TRBV5-5 to TRBJ2-2; no definite D call. CDR1 and CDR2 (germline): SGHKS, YYEKEE (reference sequence). This CDR3 region has 15 residues. The germline V and J ends were trimmed by 1 base and 5 bases, with 12 bases remaining between them. DNA of the CDR3: TGTGCCAGCAGCTTGCGGGTCCCTGTTACCGGGGAGCTGTTTTTT. It is translated as CASSLRVPVTGELFF.

The chain combines TRBV28 with TRBJ2-3; TRBD1 aligns across 9 bases. The CDR3 runs to 14 residues. CDR1 and CDR2 (germline): MDHEN, SYDVKM. V lost 10 bases and J lost 3; bases outside the gene matches: 8. Here the CDR3 reads CATLGTGRTDTQYF. Here the CDR3 DNA reads TGTGCCACCCTTGGGACAGGGAGGACAGATACGCAGTATTTT.

This chain links TRBV27 with TRBJ1-1, with TRBD1 as a possible D gene (6 bases). The CDR3 loop spans 12 amino acids. Trimming shortened V by 8 bases and J by 11 bases, and 18 bases separated the two germline ends. CDR1 is MNHEY, CDR2 SMNVEV, per germline (reference sequence). The CDR3 DNA reads TGTGCCAGCCCAGCAGGGGTCCTCGATGCTTTCTTT. Protein sequence: CASPAGVLDAFF.

V and J are TRBV7-9 and TRBJ1-1; D is ambiguous. Germline CDR1 SEHNR, CDR2 FQNEAQ (reference sequence). Trimming took off 6 bases at V and 1 base at J, with 12 bases between the two ends. This CDR3 has 14 residues. CDR3: CASSEIRENTEAFF. CDR3 in DNA: TGTGCCAGCAGTGAAATACGGGAGAACACTGAAGCTTTCTTT.

The CDR3 DNA reads as TGCGCCCCTGCCGGACAGGGACAGAACACCGGGGAGCTGTTTTTT. This encodes CAPAGQGQNTGELFF. The chain uses TRBV23-1 and TRBJ2-2, with 8 bases aligning to TRBD1. TRBV23-1 is known as an ORF, though its function is uncertain. The CDR3 has 15 amino acids. With V trimmed by 11 bases and J by 1 base, 9 bases remained unmatched.

The J gene is TRBJ2-3, the V gene TRBV7-2, with D perhaps TRBD1 (6 bases). The CDR3 runs to 18 residues. The V end was cut by 5 bases, the J end by 1 base, with 22 bases between. The germline V gene encodes CDR1 SGHTA and CDR2 FQGNSA. The CDR3 here is CASSLTVAQGLGTDTQYF. CDR3 in DNA: TGTGCCAGCAGCCTTACGGTGGCGCAGGGGTTAGGCACAGATACGCAGTATTTT.

The chain links TRBV3-1 (or the pseudogene TRBV3-2) to TRBJ2-1; perhaps TRBD1 as D (5 bases). CDR1 and CDR2 (germline): LGHDT, YNNKEL (reference sequence). The CDR3 consists of 15 residues. Trimming left V 3 bases short and J 7 bases short, with 16 bases between. CDR3 residues: CASSQRQGVSNEQFF. CDR3 coding DNA: TGTGCCAGCAGCCAGCGCCAGGGTGTGAGTAATGAGCAGTTCTTC.

CDR3 DNA: TGTGCCAGCAGTGGCCTATCGGACACAAAACCCTACGAGCAGTACTTC. It is translated as CASSGLSDTKPYEQYF. The chain recombines TRBV6-1 with TRBJ2-7; TRBD1 might be the D (5 bases). Germline lookup yields CDR1 MNHNS and CDR2 SASEGT. Trimming took 4 bases from V and 2 from J, leaving 18 bases between them. This CDR3 comprises 16 residues.

The CDR3 sequence: CASSLVLAGGTDTQYF. In DNA form, the CDR3 reads TGTGCCAGCAGCTTGGTACTAGCGGGAGGCACAGATACGCAGTATTTT. The chain has TRBV5-6 and TRBJ2-3; TRBD2 aligns across 11 bases. Germline V gives CDR1 SGHDT, CDR2 YYEEEE. J was trimmed by 1 base and V by 0 bases; bases with no gene match: 1. CDR3 length: 16 amino acids.

The V and J genes are TRBV19 and TRBJ1-3; no firm D call. Germline V gene data show CDR1 as LNHDA and CDR2 as SQIVND (reference sequence). The V end was cut by 5 bases, the J end by 0 bases, with 14 bases between. This CDR3 is 16 amino acids long. CDR3 nucleotide sequence: TGTGCCAGTAGTGCCCGGACGGGGAGCTCTGGAAACACCATATATTTT. This sequence encodes CASSARTGSSGNTIYF.

The chain couples TRBV27 to TRBJ1-2, with TRBD1 matching over 8 bases. CDR3 length: 12 amino acids. The junction had 4 bases not matched to a gene; V was cut back by 5 bases and J by 8 bases. The V gene's germline CDR1 is MNHEY and CDR2 SMNVEV (reference sequence). CDR3 protein: CASSGPGGGYTF. In DNA, the CDR3 is TGTGCCAGCAGTGGACCAGGGGGCGGCTACACCTTC.

This rearrangement joins TRBV6-6 to TRBJ1-5; TRBD1 agrees at 7 bases. The CDR3 spans 21 residues. Germline V CDR1 and CDR2: MNHNY, SVGAGI (reference sequence). The V segment lost 5 bases and the J segment 0 bases; nucleotides outside the gene matches: 22. The CDR3 region has the DNA TGTGCCAGCAGTCCGACAGGGACCCTCACTCCTTCTGGTTATAGCAATCAGCCCCAGCATTTT. Translation gives CASSPTGTLTPSGYSNQPQHF.

The rearrangement uses TRBV11-2 and TRBJ2-5, with D perhaps TRBD1 (6 bases). This CDR3 is built from 15 residues. V gave up 0 bases and J gave up 5 bases, with 13 bases separating them. Germline V CDR1 and CDR2: SGHAT, FQNNGV. Here the CDR3 DNA reads TGTGCCAGCAGCTTAGACCCAGGGGAACGGGAGACCCAGTACTTC. Encoded protein: CASSLDPGERETQYF.

This chain connects TRBV6-5 to TRBJ2-2, with D unresolved. V lost 2 bases and J lost 2, with 9 bases in between. The CDR3 loop spans 15 amino acids. The germline gives CDR1 MNHEY, CDR2 SVGAGI. The DNA of the CDR3 is TGTGCCAGCAGTTACCAACTTCCTAACACCGGGGAGCTGTTTTTT. It yields the protein CASSYQLPNTGELFF.